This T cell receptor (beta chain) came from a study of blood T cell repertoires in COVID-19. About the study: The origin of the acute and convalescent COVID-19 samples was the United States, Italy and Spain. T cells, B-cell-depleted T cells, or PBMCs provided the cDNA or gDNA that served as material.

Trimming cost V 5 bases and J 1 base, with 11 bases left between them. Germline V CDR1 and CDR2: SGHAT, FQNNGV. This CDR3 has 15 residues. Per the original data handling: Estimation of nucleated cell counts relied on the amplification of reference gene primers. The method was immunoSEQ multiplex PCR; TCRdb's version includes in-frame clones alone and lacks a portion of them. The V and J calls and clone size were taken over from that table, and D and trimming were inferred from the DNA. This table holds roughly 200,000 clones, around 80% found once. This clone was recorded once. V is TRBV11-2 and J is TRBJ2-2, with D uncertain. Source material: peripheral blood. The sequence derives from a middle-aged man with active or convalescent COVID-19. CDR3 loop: CASSGQAQNTGELFF. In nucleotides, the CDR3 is TGTGCCAGCAGCGGGCAGGCGCAGAACACCGGGGAGCTGTTTTTT.